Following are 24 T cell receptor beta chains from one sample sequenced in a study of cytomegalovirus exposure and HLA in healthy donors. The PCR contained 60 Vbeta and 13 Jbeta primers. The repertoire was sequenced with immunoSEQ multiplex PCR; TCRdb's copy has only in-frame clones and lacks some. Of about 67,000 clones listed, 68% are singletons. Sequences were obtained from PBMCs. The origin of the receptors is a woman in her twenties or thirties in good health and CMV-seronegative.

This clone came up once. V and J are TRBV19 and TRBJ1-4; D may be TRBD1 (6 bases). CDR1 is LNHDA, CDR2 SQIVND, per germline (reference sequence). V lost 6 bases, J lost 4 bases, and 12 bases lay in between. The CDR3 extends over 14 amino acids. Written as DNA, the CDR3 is TGTGCCAGTAGACCGGGACACAATAATGAAAAACTGTTTTTT. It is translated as CASRPGHNNEKLFF.

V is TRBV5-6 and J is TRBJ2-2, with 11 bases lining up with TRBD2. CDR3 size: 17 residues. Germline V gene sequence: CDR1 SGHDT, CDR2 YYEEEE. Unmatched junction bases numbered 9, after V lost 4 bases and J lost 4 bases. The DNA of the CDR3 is TGTGCCAGCAGCCTCCTGACTAGCGGGGTTGGCACCGGGGAGCTGTTTTTT. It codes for CASSLLTSGVGTGELFF.

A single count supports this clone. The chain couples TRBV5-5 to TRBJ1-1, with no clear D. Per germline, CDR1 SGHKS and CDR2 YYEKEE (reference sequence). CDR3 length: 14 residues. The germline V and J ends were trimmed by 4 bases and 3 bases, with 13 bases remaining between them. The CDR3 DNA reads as TGTGCCAGCAGCACCTTACTAAAAGACACTGAAGCTTTCTTT. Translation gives CASSTLLKDTEAFF.

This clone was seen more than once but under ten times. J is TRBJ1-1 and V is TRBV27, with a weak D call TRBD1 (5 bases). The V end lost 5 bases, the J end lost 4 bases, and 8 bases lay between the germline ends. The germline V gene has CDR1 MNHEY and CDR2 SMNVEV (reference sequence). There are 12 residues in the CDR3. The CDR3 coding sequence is TGTGCCAGCAGTGGGGGGGGCACTGAAGCTTTCTTT. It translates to CASSGGGTEAFF.

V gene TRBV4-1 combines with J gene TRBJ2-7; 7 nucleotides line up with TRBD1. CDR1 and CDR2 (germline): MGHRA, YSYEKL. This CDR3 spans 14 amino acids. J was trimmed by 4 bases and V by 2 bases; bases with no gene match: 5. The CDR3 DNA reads TGCGCCAGCAGCCAACGACAGGGCGCTTACGAGCAGTACTTC. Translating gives CASSQRQGAYEQYF.

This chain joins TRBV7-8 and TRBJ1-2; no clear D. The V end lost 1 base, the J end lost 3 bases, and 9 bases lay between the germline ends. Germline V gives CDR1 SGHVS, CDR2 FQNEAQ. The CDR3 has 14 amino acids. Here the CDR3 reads CASSLGGIDYGYTF. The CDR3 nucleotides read TGTGCCAGCAGCTTAGGAGGCATCGACTATGGCTACACCTTC.

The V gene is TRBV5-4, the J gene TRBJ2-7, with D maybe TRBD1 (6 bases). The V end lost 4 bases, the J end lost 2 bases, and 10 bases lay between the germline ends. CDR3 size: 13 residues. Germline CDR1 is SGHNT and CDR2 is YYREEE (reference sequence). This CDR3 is CASSLTGAYEQYF. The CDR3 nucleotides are TGTGCCAGCAGCCTGACAGGAGCCTACGAGCAGTACTTC.

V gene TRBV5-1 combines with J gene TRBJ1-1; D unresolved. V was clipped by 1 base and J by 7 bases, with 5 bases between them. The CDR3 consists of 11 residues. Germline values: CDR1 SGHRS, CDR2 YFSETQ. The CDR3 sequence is CASSLTDEAFF. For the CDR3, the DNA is TGCGCCAGCAGCTTGACAGATGAAGCTTTCTTT.

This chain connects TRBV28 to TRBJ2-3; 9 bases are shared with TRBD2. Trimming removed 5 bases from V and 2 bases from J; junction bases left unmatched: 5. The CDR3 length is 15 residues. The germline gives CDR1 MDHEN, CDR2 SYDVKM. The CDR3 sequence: CASSLAGMPTDTQYF. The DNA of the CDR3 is TGTGCCAGCAGTCTAGCGGGGATGCCCACAGATACGCAGTATTTT.

The CDR3 bases are TGTGCCAGTAGTGAGGGGGTCTTGGGGACAGATACGCAGTATTTT. It codes for CASSEGVLGTDTQYF. J is TRBJ2-3 and V is TRBV19; weak D call: TRBD1 (6 bases). Germline-derived CDR1 and CDR2 are LNHDA and SQIVND (reference sequence). This CDR3 region has 15 residues. The V and J ends lost 5 bases and 3 bases respectively, with 15 bases between them.

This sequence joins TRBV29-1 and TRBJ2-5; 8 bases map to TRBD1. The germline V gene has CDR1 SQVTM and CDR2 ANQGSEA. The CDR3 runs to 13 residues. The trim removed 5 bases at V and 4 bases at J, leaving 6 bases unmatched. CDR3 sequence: CSVRQGNVETQYF. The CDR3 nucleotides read TGCAGCGTTCGACAGGGGAACGTAGAGACCCAGTACTTC. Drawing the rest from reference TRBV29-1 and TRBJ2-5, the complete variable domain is SAVISQKPSRDICQRGTSLTIQCQVDSQVTMMFWYRQQPGQSLTLIATANQGSEATYESGFVIDKFPISRPNLTFSTLTVSNMSPEDSSIYLCSVRQGNVETQYFGPGTRLLVL.

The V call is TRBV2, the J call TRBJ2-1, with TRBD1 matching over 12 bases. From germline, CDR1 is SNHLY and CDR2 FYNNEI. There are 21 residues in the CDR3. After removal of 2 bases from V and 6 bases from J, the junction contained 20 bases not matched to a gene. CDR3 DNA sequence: TGTGCCAGCAGTGAACCCCGGGGACAGGGGGCCCTTGGGTCCACTTCCAATGAGCAGTTCTTC. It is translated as CASSEPRGQGALGSTSNEQFF.

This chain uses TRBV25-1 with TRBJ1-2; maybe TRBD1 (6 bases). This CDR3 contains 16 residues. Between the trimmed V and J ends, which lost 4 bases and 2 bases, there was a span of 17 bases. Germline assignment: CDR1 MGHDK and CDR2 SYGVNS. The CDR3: CASSAHTGLKNYGYTF. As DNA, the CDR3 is TGTGCCAGCAGTGCCCATACAGGGTTAAAGAACTATGGCTACACCTTC.

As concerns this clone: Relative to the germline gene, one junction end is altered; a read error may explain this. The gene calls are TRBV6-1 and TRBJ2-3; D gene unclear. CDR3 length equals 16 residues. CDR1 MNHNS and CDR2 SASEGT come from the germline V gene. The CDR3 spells CAISESRARGTDTQYF. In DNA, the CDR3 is TGTGCCATCAGTGAGTCTCGCGCTCGCGGCACAGATACGCAGTATTTT.

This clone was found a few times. CDR3 DNA: TGTGCCAGCAGCGCCGGGACAGGGGCCCACGAGCAGTACTTC. It translates to CASSAGTGAHEQYF. The chain combines TRBV5-6 with TRBJ2-7; TRBD1 aligns across 10 bases. Germline assignment: CDR1 SGHDT and CDR2 YYEEEE. This CDR3 is built from 14 residues. V gave up 4 bases and J gave up 5 bases; unmatched junction bases: 6. Looking up the rest from reference TRBV5-6 and TRBJ2-7 gives the full variable domain: DAGVTQSPTHLIKTRGQQVTLRCSPKSGHDTVSWYQQALGQGPQFIFQYYEEEERQRGNFPDRFSGHQFPNYSSELNVNALLLGDSALYLCASSAGTGAHEQYFGPGTRLTVT.

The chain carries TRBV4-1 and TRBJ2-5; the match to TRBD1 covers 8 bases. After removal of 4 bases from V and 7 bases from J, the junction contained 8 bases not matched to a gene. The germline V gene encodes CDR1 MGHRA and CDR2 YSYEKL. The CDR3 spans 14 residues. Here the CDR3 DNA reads TGCGCCAGCAGCCCAGACAGGGGAAGGATGACCCAGTACTTC. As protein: CASSPDRGRMTQYF.

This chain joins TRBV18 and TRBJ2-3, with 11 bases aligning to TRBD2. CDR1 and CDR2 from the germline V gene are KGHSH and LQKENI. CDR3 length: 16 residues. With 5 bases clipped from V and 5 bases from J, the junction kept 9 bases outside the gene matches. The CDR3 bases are TGTGCCAGCTCAACGACTAGCGGGGTTCAAGGAGATACGCAGTATTTT. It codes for CASSTTSGVQGDTQYF. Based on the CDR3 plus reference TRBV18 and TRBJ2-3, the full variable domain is NAGVMQNPRHLVRRRGQEARLRCSPMKGHSHVYWYRQLPEEGLKFMVYLQKENIIDESGMPKERFSAEFPKEGPSILRIQQVVRGDSAAYFCASSTTSGVQGDTQYFGPGTRLTVL.

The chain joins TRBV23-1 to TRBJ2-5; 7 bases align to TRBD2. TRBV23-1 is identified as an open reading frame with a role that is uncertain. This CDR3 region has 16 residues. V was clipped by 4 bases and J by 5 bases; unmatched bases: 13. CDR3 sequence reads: CASSPLVGRVDETQYF. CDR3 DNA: TGCGCCAGCAGTCCTTTAGTGGGGAGGGTAGACGAGACCCAGTACTTC.

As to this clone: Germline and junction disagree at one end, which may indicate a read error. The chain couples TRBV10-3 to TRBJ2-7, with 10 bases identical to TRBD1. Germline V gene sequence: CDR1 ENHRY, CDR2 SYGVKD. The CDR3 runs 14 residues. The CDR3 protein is CASSPGQGRYEQYF. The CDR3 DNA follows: TGTGCCAGCAGTCCGGGACAGGGGAGGTACGAGCAGTACTTC.

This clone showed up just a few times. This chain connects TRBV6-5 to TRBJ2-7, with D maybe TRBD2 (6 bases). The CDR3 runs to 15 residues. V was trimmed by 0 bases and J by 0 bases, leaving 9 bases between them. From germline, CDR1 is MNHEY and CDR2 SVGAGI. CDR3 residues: CASSYSPGSSYEQYF. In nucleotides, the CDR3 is TGTGCCAGCAGTTACTCCCCCGGGAGCTCCTACGAGCAGTACTTC.

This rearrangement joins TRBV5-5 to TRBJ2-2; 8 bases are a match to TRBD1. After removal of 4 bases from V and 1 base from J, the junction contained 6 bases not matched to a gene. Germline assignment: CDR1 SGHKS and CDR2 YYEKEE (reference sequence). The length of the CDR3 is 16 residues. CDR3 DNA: TGTGCCAGCAGCAGATCCGGGACAGGGAACACCGGGGAGCTGTTTTTT. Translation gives CASSRSGTGNTGELFF.

The CDR3 nucleotides read TGTGCCAGCAGCCAAGTTATGCCTAGCGGGGCGGAGACCCAGTACTTC. Protein product: CASSQVMPSGAETQYF. The chain employs TRBV14 and TRBJ2-5; TRBD2 matches at 9 bases. Per germline, CDR1 SGHDN and CDR2 FVKESK. V dropped 1 base and J dropped 5; count of bases not matched to a gene: 8. This CDR3 spans 16 amino acids.

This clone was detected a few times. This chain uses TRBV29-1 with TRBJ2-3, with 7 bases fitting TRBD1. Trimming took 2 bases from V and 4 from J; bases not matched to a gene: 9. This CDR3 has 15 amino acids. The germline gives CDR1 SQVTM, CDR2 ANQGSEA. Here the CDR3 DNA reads TGCAGCGTTGAACACGACAGGGTCAGGCCAGATACGCAGTATTTT. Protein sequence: CSVEHDRVRPDTQYF.

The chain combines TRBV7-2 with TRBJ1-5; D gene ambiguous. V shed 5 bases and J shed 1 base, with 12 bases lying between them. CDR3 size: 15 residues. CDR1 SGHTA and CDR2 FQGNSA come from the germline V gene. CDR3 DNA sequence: TGTGCCAGCAGCCCGGCGGGTTCAAGCAATCAGCCCCAGCATTTT. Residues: CASSPAGSSNQPQHF. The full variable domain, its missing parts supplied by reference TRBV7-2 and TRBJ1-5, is GAGVSQSPSNKVTEKGKDVELRCDPISGHTALYWYRQSLGQGLEFLIYFQGNSAPDKSGLPSDRFSAERTGGSVSTLTIQRTQQEDSAVYLCASSPAGSSNQPQHFGDGTRLSIL.